This T cell receptor beta chain originates from a study of chemoradiotherapy in HPV16-positive cancers. Regarding this clone: Its antigen remains unidentified.

TCRdb keeps only in-frame clones here, not all; method: immunoSEQ multiplex PCR. This sample has about 68,000 clones, with around nine tenths found just once. V dropped 2 bases and J dropped 7 bases, with 11 bases sitting between them. Germline V gene lookup returns CDR1 MDHEN and CDR2 SYDVKM. There are 13 residues in the CDR3. Over chemoradiotherapy, repertoires were sampled more than once. Whole-study results and caveats: Non-HPV-specific T cells did not expand in tumors during treatment, whereas candidate HPV-specific clones and E7-related motifs did.

This sequence was found in a human donor with HPV-associated anogenital cancer. Sequencing was performed on blood, taken from a patient who underwent chemoradiotherapy. The V gene is TRBV28, the J gene TRBJ1-1; D is perhaps TRBD1 (6 bases). As DNA, the CDR3 is TGTGCCAGCAGTTTACCCGACAGGCTTGAAGCTTTCTTT. Translating gives CASSLPDRLEAFF.